The next 20 T cell receptor beta chains were all read from a single sample in a study of T cell changes during pregnancy in multiple sclerosis. Clones were sequenced by immunoSEQ multiplex PCR, and TCRdb holds only the in-frame ones, with some missing. The sample has about 48,000 clones, 85% to 95% seen once. The specimen was CD4+ T cells from peripheral blood mononuclear cells, collected in the second trimester of pregnancy. These receptors originate from a female donor in good health, enrolled as a control in a pregnancy study.

This clone was detected a few times. The chain joins TRBV2 to TRBJ1-2; TRBD1 might be the D (5 bases). Germline V lookup: CDR1 SNHLY, CDR2 FYNNEI. Trimming cost V 6 bases and J 6 bases, with 20 bases left between them. This CDR3 spans 15 amino acids. CDR3 nucleotide sequence: TGTGCCAGCAGCCAACGGGGGTTGGGAGGGAATGGCTACACCTTC. It is translated as CASSQRGLGGNGYTF.

This chain joins TRBV4-1 and TRBJ2-1; D gene uncertain. The CDR3 has 14 amino acids. CDR1 MGHRA and CDR2 YSYEKL come from the germline V gene. The V gene lost 1 base and the J gene lost 4 bases, with 8 bases spanning the gap. The CDR3 loop reads CASSQAPGYNEQFF. The CDR3 region has the DNA TGCGCCAGCAGCCAAGCACCGGGTTACAATGAGCAGTTCTTC.

The chain couples TRBV6-6 to TRBJ2-2; D is uncertain. Germline V gene lookup returns CDR1 MNHNY and CDR2 SVGAGI (reference sequence). The CDR3 consists of 14 residues. V was clipped by 6 bases and J by 1 base, with 9 bases between them. The CDR3 DNA reads TGTGCCAGCAGCCTCAAGCGGAACACCGGGGAGCTGTTTTTT. Translation gives CASSLKRNTGELFF.

Worth noting for this clone: Other DNA sequences in the sample encode the same CDR3. The chain joins TRBV28 to TRBJ1-2; D gene unclear. Trimming pared 10 bases from V and 5 bases from J, leaving 11 bases between. The CDR3 loop spans 11 amino acids. Per the germline V gene, CDR1 is MDHEN and CDR2 is SYDVKM. CDR3 loop: CATLSWYGYTF. The CDR3 DNA sequence: TGTGCCACCCTCAGTTGGTATGGCTACACCTTC.

The V call is TRBV19, the J call TRBJ1-2, with no clear D. Trimming removed 4 bases at V and 2 bases at J, with 20 bases between. Germline assignment: CDR1 LNHDA and CDR2 SQIVND (reference sequence). The CDR3 sequence is 17 residues long. The CDR3 DNA reads as TGTGCCAGTAGTAGAGGTCGGGGAGGCGGCGGAAACTATGGCTACACCTTC. Translation gives CASSRGRGGGGNYGYTF.

The chain links TRBV7-2 to TRBJ2-4; possible D gene TRBD2, 6 bases. From germline, CDR1 is SGHTA and CDR2 FQGNSA. This CDR3 has 16 amino acids. The V and J ends lost 2 bases and 3 bases respectively, with 14 bases between them. In DNA, the CDR3 is TGTGCCAGCAGCTTAAGGGGCGGGGTGTACAAAAACATTCAGTACTTC. It encodes CASSLRGGVYKNIQYF. Supplemented by reference TRBV7-2 and TRBJ2-4, the full variable domain reads GAGVSQSPSNKVTEKGKDVELRCDPISGHTALYWYRQSLGQGLEFLIYFQGNSAPDKSGLPSDRFSAERTGGSVSTLTIQRTQQEDSAVYLCASSLRGGVYKNIQYFGAGTRLSVL.

This rearrangement joins TRBV7-2 to TRBJ2-1; 12 positions agree with TRBD2. The germline V gene has CDR1 SGHTA and CDR2 FQGNSA. V lost 0 bases and J lost 8; bases outside the gene matches: 5. This CDR3 is 16 amino acids long. The CDR3 protein is CASSLAGLAGYYEQFF. The CDR3 DNA follows: TGTGCCAGCAGCTTAGCAGGACTAGCGGGATATTATGAGCAGTTCTTC.

The rearrangement uses TRBV5-1 and TRBJ1-3, with TRBD1 matching over 11 bases. The CDR3 has 15 amino acids. With V trimmed by 4 bases and J by 7 bases, 7 bases remained unmatched. Germline V gene data show CDR1 as SGHRS and CDR2 as YFSETQ. The CDR3 DNA is TGCGCCAGCAGCCCGGGAGGACAGGGGGCGAACACCATATATTTT. This gives the protein CASSPGGQGANTIYF.

This chain links TRBV28 with TRBJ2-5; no clear D. The V gene's germline CDR1 is MDHEN and CDR2 SYDVKM. Between the trimmed V and J ends, which lost 9 bases and 5 bases, there was a span of 13 bases. This CDR3 comprises 12 residues. The CDR3 sequence is CASFSLMETQYF. In DNA, the CDR3 is TGTGCCAGTTTCTCTCTAATGGAGACCCAGTACTTC. Full variable domain (outside the CDR3, taken from reference TRBV28 and TRBJ2-5): DVKVTQSSRYLVKRTGEKVFLECVQDMDHENMFWYRQDPGLGLRLIYFSYDVKMKEKGDIPEGYSVSREKKERFSLILESASTNQTSMYLCASFSLMETQYFGPGTRLLVL.

The CDR3 reads CASGLGGGSLNIQYF. CDR3 sequence (DNA): TGTGCTAGTGGTTTGGGGGGGGGTAGTTTAAACATTCAGTACTTC. The chain couples TRBV12-5 to TRBJ2-4; 7 nucleotides match TRBD2. Per the germline V gene, CDR1 is LGHNT and CDR2 is FRNRAP. With V trimmed by 1 base and J by 6 bases, 6 bases remained unmatched. The CDR3 length is 15 residues.

V and J are TRBV18 and TRBJ1-3, with D maybe TRBD1 (5 bases). Trimming cost V 3 bases and J 1 base, with 7 bases left between them. Germline CDR1 and CDR2: KGHSH and LQKENI. The CDR3 sequence is 14 residues long. This chain's CDR3 is CASSPQGSGNTIYF. The CDR3 nucleotides read TGTGCCAGCTCACCCCAGGGATCTGGAAACACCATATATTTT.

The V call is TRBV5-1, the J call TRBJ2-5; 11 bases align to TRBD2. The J segment lost 4 bases and the V segment lost 4 bases, leaving 6 bases of the junction unmatched. This CDR3 comprises 15 residues. CDR1 is SGHRS, CDR2 YFSETQ, per germline. CDR3 nucleotide sequence: TGCGCCAGCAGCATAGCTAGCGGGGGGCGAGAGACCCAGTACTTC. This gives the protein CASSIASGGRETQYF. Complete variable domain (other parts from reference TRBV5-1 and TRBJ2-5): KAGVTQTPRYLIKTRGQQVTLSCSPISGHRSVSWYQQTPGQGLQFLFEYFSETQRNKGNFPGRFSGRQFSNSRSEMNVSTLELGDSALYLCASSIASGGRETQYFGPGTRLLVL.

The chain uses TRBV6-1 and TRBJ1-2; D possibly corresponds to TRBD1 (6 bases). This CDR3 has 15 residues. V was clipped by 3 bases and J by 4 bases, with 15 bases between them. Germline V CDR1 and CDR2: MNHNS, SASEGT. The CDR3 sequence is CASSEAGQIVYGYTF. CDR3 nucleotide sequence: TGTGCCAGCAGTGAGGCCGGACAGATTGTCTATGGCTACACCTTC.

V and J are TRBV2 and TRBJ2-7; 14 bases line up with TRBD2. V was clipped by 3 bases and J by 2 bases; unmatched bases: 6. Germline CDR1 is SNHLY and CDR2 is FYNNEI. The CDR3 covers 17 residues. This CDR3 reads CASSDPGLAGVTYEQYF. The CDR3 bases are TGTGCCAGCAGTGATCCGGGACTAGCGGGAGTAACCTACGAGCAGTACTTC. The complete variable domain, with remaining parts taken from reference TRBV2 and TRBJ2-7, reads EPEVTQTPSHQVTQMGQEVILRCVPISNHLYFYWYRQILGQKVEFLVSFYNNEISEKSEIFDDQFSVERPDGSNFTLKIRSTKLEDSAMYFCASSDPGLAGVTYEQYFGPGTRLTVT.

The V gene is TRBV21-1, the J gene TRBJ2-1; the table's D call, TRBD1, was not checked against the DNA. TRBV21-1 is a pseudogene locus. The CDR3 is made up of 15 amino acids. For the CDR3, the DNA is TGTGCCAGCAGCAAGGAACAGGGGCATTACAATGAGCAGTTCTTC. Protein product: CASSKEQGHYNEQFF.

This chain uses TRBV28 with TRBJ2-7, with 14 bases matching TRBD2. The V gene end was trimmed by 6 bases and the J gene end by 9 bases; junction bases not matched to a gene: 25. This CDR3 is 20 amino acids long. In germline, CDR1 is MDHEN, CDR2 SYDVKM. CDR3 sequence: CASRHIPGTSGSRPARGQYF. CDR3 DNA: TGTGCCAGCAGACATATCCCCGGGACTAGCGGGAGTCGGCCTGCCCGAGGGCAGTACTTC.

The sample holds one count of this clone. The chain couples TRBV6-5 to TRBJ1-1; 8 bases are shared with TRBD1. CDR3 length: 14 residues. Germline CDR1 reads MNHEY; CDR2 reads SVGAGI. J was trimmed by 2 bases and V by 5 bases; bases with no gene match: 4. CDR3 nucleotides: TGTGCCAGCAGTGCAGGGGGCGGAAACACTGAAGCTTTCTTT. The encoded protein is CASSAGGGNTEAFF.

The J gene is TRBJ1-3, the V gene TRBV6-1; maybe TRBD1 (5 bases). This CDR3 comprises 15 residues. V was trimmed by 0 bases and J by 4 bases, leaving 10 bases between them. Germline V lookup: CDR1 MNHNS, CDR2 SASEGT. The CDR3 loop reads CASSEAPGMGNTIYF. The CDR3 DNA reads TGTGCCAGCAGTGAAGCGCCAGGGATGGGAAACACCATATATTTT.

CDR3 bases: TGTGCCAGCAGCCAAACGGGAGGGCCGAGGAATGAGCAGTTCTTC. This translates into CASSQTGGPRNEQFF. V and J are TRBV14 and TRBJ2-1; 8 bases line up with TRBD2. With V trimmed by 2 bases and J by 7 bases, 7 bases remained unmatched. CDR1 and CDR2 from the germline V gene are SGHDN and FVKESK. CDR3 length equals 15 residues.

This clone was counted once. Compared with germline, one end of the junction differs, possibly owing to a read error. Additional DNA sequences in this sample encode the identical CDR3. V gene TRBV28 combines with J gene TRBJ2-5; maybe TRBD2 (5 bases). Per the germline V gene, CDR1 is MDHEN and CDR2 is SYDVKM. The CDR3 sequence is 15 residues long. CDR3 in amino acids: CASSARGAVEETQYF. Written as DNA, the CDR3 is TGTGCCAGCAGTGCCCGAGGAGCGGTCGAAGAGACCCAATACTTC.